This passage covers 17 T cell receptor beta chains from one sample sequenced in a study of blood T cell repertoires in COVID-19. Libraries were prepared by immunoSEQ multiplex PCR; TCRdb keeps only in-frame clonotypes and omits some of them. The sample lists approximately 90,000 clones, about 89% occurring once. Sequences were obtained from peripheral blood. Receptors were obtained from a woman between 70 and 85 years old with acute or convalescent COVID-19.

The V and J genes are TRBV6-5 and TRBJ1-3; a weak D match, TRBD1 (5 bases). Germline CDR1 MNHEY, CDR2 SVGAGI. V was clipped by 11 bases and J by 4 bases, with 15 bases between them. The CDR3 contains 13 residues. The CDR3 sequence is CALGPPGGNTIYF. DNA for the CDR3: TGTGCCCTTGGACCCCCAGGGGGAAACACCATATATTTT.

This chain links TRBV5-1 with TRBJ2-3; 11 positions match TRBD2. Trimming took 0 bases from V and 1 from J; bases not matched to a gene: 7. Germline-derived CDR1 and CDR2 are SGHRS and YFSETQ. The CDR3 extends over 18 amino acids. The CDR3 here is CASSLGPSGRSRTDTQYF. CDR3 DNA sequence: TGCGCCAGCAGCTTGGGTCCTAGCGGGAGGTCTCGCACAGATACGCAGTATTTT. Looking up the rest from reference TRBV5-1 and TRBJ2-3 gives the full variable domain: KAGVTQTPRYLIKTRGQQVTLSCSPISGHRSVSWYQQTPGQGLQFLFEYFSETQRNKGNFPGRFSGRQFSNSRSEMNVSTLELGDSALYLCASSLGPSGRSRTDTQYFGPGTRLTVL.

J is TRBJ2-5 and V is TRBV19, with TRBD1 matching over 12 bases. Germline CDR1 is LNHDA and CDR2 is SQIVND (reference sequence). The V gene end was trimmed by 4 bases and the J gene end by 5 bases; junction bases not matched to a gene: 5. CDR3 length: 15 residues. The CDR3 nucleotides read TGTGCCAGTAGTACCGGGACAGGGGGCCGGGAGACCCAGTACTTC. This sequence encodes CASSTGTGGRETQYF.

The chain combines TRBV6-5 with TRBJ1-5; 11 bases agree with TRBD1. This CDR3 is 15 amino acids long. V gave up 5 bases and J gave up 5 bases; unmatched junction bases: 5. Germline loops: CDR1 MNHEY, CDR2 SVGAGI. The CDR3 nucleotides are TGTGCCAGCAGTATCGGGACAGGGGGAGATCAGCCCCAGCATTTT. Translating gives CASSIGTGGDQPQHF.

V gene TRBV19 combines with J gene TRBJ2-2; 8 bases map to TRBD1. Germline values: CDR1 LNHDA, CDR2 SQIVND (reference sequence). This CDR3 region has 15 residues. Germline trimming cut 5 bases from V and 4 bases from J; bases unmatched to any gene: 6. The CDR3 loop reads CASSVQGAVTGELFF. In DNA, the CDR3 is TGTGCCAGTAGTGTCCAGGGGGCGGTCACCGGGGAGCTGTTTTTT. The full variable domain, its missing parts supplied by reference TRBV19 and TRBJ2-2, is DGGITQSPKYLFRKEGQNVTLSCEQNLNHDAMYWYRQDPGQGLRLIYYSQIVNDFQKGDIAEGYSVSREKKESFPLTVTSAQKNPTAFYLCASSVQGAVTGELFFGEGSRLTVL.

J is TRBJ1-2 and V is TRBV9, with 7 bases identical to TRBD1. Germline CDR1 reads SGDLS; CDR2 reads YYNGEE. This CDR3 contains 15 residues. V shed 0 bases, J shed 4 bases, and the junction held 6 bases outside the gene matches. CDR3 loop: CASSVVRDSGYGYTF. The CDR3 nucleotides are TGTGCCAGCAGCGTAGTCAGGGACAGTGGCTATGGCTACACCTTC. Full variable domain (remainder filled in from reference TRBV9 and TRBJ1-2): DSGVTQTPKHLITATGQRVTLRCSPRSGDLSVYWYQQSLDQGLQFLIQYYNGEERAKGNILERFSAQQFPDLHSELNLSSLELGDSALYFCASSVVRDSGYGYTFGSGTRLTVV.

This clone was observed once. The gene calls are TRBV28 and TRBJ2-7, with 10 positions matching TRBD2. V lost 7 bases and J lost 2; bases outside the gene matches: 5. The CDR3 runs 14 residues. Germline lookup yields CDR1 MDHEN and CDR2 SYDVKM. This CDR3 is CASTKRGGAYEQYV. DNA for the CDR3: TGTGCCAGCACCAAGCGGGGGGGAGCCTACGAGCAGTACGTC.

This clone was counted between two and nine times. The gene calls are TRBV18 and TRBJ1-6; unclear D gene. The CDR3 consists of 16 residues. V dropped 5 bases and J dropped 0 bases, with 11 bases sitting between them. Germline assignment: CDR1 KGHSH and CDR2 LQKENI. The CDR3 nucleotides read TGTGCCAGCTCAATTAACCTTAGCTCCTATAATTCACCCCTCCACTTT. Translating it yields CASSINLSSYNSPLHF.

This chain connects TRBV7-8 to TRBJ1-2; D uncertain. The V gene lost 5 bases and the J gene lost 3 bases, with 22 bases spanning the gap. The CDR3 covers 17 residues. The germline V gene has CDR1 SGHVS and CDR2 FQNEAQ. The CDR3 coding sequence is TGTGCCAGCAGCAGAAGTTTAGGACGGGAAGACTACTATGGCTACACCTTC. Its translation is CASSRSLGREDYYGYTF.

This chain links TRBV27 with TRBJ1-4; D remains unclear. This CDR3 is 14 amino acids long. Germline lookup yields CDR1 MNHEY and CDR2 SMNVEV (reference sequence). V was trimmed by 6 bases and J by 8 bases, leaving 16 bases between them. CDR3 nucleotides: TGTGCCAGCAGGCGCGGGAAAGTGCCCGAAAAACTGTTTTTT. Translated: CASRRGKVPEKLFF.

The chain carries TRBV5-1 and TRBJ1-2; a possible D gene is TRBD1 (5 bases). The CDR3 extends over 15 amino acids. Trimming removed 4 bases at V and 0 bases at J, with 13 bases between. Germline V gene lookup returns CDR1 SGHRS and CDR2 YFSETQ. The CDR3 DNA sequence: TGCGCCAGCAGCCCAGGGCTAGACACTAACTATGGCTACACCTTC. This gives the protein CASSPGLDTNYGYTF. Filled out from reference TRBV5-1 and TRBJ1-2, the complete variable domain reads KAGVTQTPRYLIKTRGQQVTLSCSPISGHRSVSWYQQTPGQGLQFLFEYFSETQRNKGNFPGRFSGRQFSNSRSEMNVSTLELGDSALYLCASSPGLDTNYGYTFGSGTRLTVV.

The rearrangement uses TRBV30 and TRBJ2-7, with TRBD2 matching over 10 bases. CDR1 is GTSNPN, CDR2 SVGIG, per germline (reference sequence). Germline trimming cut 0 bases from V and 3 bases from J; bases unmatched to any gene: 11. This CDR3 is built from 17 residues. The CDR3 spells CAWSVGPSGRRVYEQYF. As DNA, the CDR3 is TGTGCCTGGAGTGTAGGGCCTAGCGGGAGAAGGGTCTACGAGCAGTACTTC. Looking up the rest from reference TRBV30 and TRBJ2-7 gives the full variable domain: SQTIHQWPATLVQPVGSPLSLECTVEGTSNPNLYWYRQAAGRGLQLLFYSVGIGQISSEVPQNLSASRPQDRQFILSSKKLLLSDSGFYLCAWSVGPSGRRVYEQYFGPGTRLTVT.

This chain joins TRBV5-8 and TRBJ1-6, with a possible D match to TRBD1 (5 bases). The CDR3 is 16 amino acids. Trimming stripped 6 bases from V and 8 bases from J, with 21 bases between. The germline V gene has CDR1 SGHTS and CDR2 YDEGEE. The CDR3 sequence: CASTRGNWGVDSPLHF. CDR3 DNA sequence: TGTGCCAGCACCCGGGGGAATTGGGGAGTTGATTCACCCCTCCACTTT. Together with reference TRBV5-8 and TRBJ1-6, the CDR3 gives the full variable domain: EAGVTQSPTHLIKTRGQQATLRCSPISGHTSVYWYQQALGLGLQFLLWYDEGEERNRGNFPPRFSGRQFPNYSSELNVNALELEDSALYLCASTRGNWGVDSPLHFGNGTRLTVT.

The chain has TRBV7-2 and TRBJ2-1; TRBD2 matches at 8 bases. The J segment lost 5 bases and the V segment lost 5 bases, leaving 11 bases of the junction unmatched. Germline CDR1 reads SGHTA; CDR2 reads FQGNSA. The CDR3 runs 16 residues. This chain's CDR3 is CASSTRGIAGNNEQFF. CDR3 nucleotides: TGTGCCAGCAGCACTAGGGGTATAGCGGGGAACAATGAGCAGTTCTTC.

The gene calls are TRBV6-5 and TRBJ2-3; TRBD2 might be the D (5 bases). V gave up 2 bases and J gave up 2 bases, with 11 bases separating them. The CDR3 is 15 residues long. Germline CDR1 MNHEY, CDR2 SVGAGI. The CDR3 here is CASSYPWEITDTQYF. CDR3 coding DNA: TGTGCCAGCAGTTACCCCTGGGAGATCACAGATACGCAGTATTTT.

This chain links TRBV4-1 with TRBJ1-5; 8 bases map to TRBD1. The CDR3 runs to 16 residues. The ends lost 3 bases at V and 7 bases at J; junction bases unmatched: 11. Germline V lookup: CDR1 MGHRA, CDR2 YSYEKL. Here the CDR3 reads CASSQSDRGRGQPQHF. CDR3 in DNA: TGCGCCAGCAGCCAGAGCGACAGGGGAAGAGGACAGCCCCAGCATTTT.

The chain couples TRBV5-6 to TRBJ1-5; TRBD1 is a possible D gene (5 bases). The V and J ends lost 0 bases and 4 bases respectively, with 11 bases between them. The CDR3 loop spans 15 amino acids. Germline V lookup: CDR1 SGHDT, CDR2 YYEEEE. The CDR3 here is CASSLGGTGNQPQHF. CDR3 nucleotides: TGTGCCAGCAGCTTGGGGGGGACTGGGAATCAGCCCCAGCATTTT. Full variable domain (missing parts from reference TRBV5-6 and TRBJ1-5): DAGVTQSPTHLIKTRGQQVTLRCSPKSGHDTVSWYQQALGQGPQFIFQYYEEEERQRGNFPDRFSGHQFPNYSSELNVNALLLGDSALYLCASSLGGTGNQPQHFGDGTRLSIL.